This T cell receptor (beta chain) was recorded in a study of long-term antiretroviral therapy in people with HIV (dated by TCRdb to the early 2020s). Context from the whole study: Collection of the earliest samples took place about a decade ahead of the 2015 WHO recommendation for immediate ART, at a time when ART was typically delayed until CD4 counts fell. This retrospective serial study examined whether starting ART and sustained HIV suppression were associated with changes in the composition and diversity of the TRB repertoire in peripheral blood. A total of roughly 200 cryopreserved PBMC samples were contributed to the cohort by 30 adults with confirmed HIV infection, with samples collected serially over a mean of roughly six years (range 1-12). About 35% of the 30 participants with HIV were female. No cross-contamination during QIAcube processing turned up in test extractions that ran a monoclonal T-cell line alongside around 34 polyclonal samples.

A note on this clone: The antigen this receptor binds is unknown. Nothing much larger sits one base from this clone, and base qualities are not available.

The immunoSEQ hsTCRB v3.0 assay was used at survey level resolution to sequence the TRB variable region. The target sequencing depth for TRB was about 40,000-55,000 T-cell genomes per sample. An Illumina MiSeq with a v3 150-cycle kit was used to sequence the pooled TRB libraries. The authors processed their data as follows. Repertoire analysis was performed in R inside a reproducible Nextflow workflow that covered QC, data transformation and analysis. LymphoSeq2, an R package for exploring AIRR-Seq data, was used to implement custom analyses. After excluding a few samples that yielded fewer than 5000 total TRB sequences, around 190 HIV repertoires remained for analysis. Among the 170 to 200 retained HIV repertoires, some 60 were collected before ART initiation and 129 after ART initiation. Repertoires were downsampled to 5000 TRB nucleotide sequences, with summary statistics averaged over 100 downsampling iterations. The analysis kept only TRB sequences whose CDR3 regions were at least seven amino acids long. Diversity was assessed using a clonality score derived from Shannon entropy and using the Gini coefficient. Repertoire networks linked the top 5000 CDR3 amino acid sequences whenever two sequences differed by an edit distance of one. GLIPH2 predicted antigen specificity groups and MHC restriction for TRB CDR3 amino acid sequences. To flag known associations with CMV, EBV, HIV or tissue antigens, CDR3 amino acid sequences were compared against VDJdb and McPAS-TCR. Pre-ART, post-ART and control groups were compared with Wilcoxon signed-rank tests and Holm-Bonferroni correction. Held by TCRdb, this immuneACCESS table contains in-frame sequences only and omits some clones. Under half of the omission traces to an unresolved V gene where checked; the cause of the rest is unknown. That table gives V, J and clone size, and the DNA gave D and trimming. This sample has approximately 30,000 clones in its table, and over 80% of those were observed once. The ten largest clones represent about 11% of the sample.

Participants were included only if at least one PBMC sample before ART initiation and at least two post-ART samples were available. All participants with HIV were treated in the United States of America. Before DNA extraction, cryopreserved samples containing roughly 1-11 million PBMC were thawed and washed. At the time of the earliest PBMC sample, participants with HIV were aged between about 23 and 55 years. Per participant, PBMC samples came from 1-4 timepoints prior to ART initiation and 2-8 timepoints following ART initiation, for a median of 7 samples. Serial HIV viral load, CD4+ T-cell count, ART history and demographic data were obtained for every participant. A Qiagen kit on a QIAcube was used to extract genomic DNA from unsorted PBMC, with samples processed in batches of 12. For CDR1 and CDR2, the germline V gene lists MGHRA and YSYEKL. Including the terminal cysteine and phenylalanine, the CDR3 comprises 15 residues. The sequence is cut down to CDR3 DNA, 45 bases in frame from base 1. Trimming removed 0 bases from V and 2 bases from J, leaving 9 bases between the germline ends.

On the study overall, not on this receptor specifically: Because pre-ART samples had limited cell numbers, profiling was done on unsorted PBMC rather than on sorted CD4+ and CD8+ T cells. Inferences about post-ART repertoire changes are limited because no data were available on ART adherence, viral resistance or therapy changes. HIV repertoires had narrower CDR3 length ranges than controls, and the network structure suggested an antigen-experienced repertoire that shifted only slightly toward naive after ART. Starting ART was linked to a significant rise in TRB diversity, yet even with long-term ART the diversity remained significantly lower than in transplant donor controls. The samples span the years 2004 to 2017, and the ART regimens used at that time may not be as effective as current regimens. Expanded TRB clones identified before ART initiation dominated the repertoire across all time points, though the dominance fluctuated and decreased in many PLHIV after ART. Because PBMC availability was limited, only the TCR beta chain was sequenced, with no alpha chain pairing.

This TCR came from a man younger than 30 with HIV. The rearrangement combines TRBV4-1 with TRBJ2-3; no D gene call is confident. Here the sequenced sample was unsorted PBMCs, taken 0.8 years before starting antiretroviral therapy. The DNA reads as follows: TGCGCCAGCAGCCAAGAGGGCAGACTCACAGATACGCAGTATTTT. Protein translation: CASSQEGRLTDTQYF.